Reported below is one T cell receptor beta chain. Authors' analysis steps: Scientists estimated how many nucleated cells there were by amplifying reference gene primers. Some clones are missing from TCRdb's copy, which holds only in-frame ones; the method was immunoSEQ multiplex PCR. From that table come the V and J calls and clone size; the DNA was used to work out D and trimming. The sample includes some 280,000 clones, 70% to 90% of them seen just once. This entry comes from a study of blood T cell repertoires in COVID-19. Study context: Collection of acute and convalescent COVID-19 samples took place in the United States, Italy and Spain. PBMCs, B-cell-depleted T cells, or T cells were the source of the cDNA or gDNA that made up the material.

This CDR3 contains 15 residues. The germline CDR1 and CDR2 sequences are SGHAT and FQNNGV. V shed 5 bases and J 6 bases; nucleotides not matched to a gene: 6. The sample consisted of peripheral blood. The clonotype was recovered from a woman aged 55-70 years with acute or convalescent COVID-19. V and J are TRBV11-2 and TRBJ2-4; TRBD2 matches at 11 bases. In DNA, the CDR3 is TGTGCCAGCAGCCAACTAGCGGGGGCCGGAAACATTCAGTACTTC. The encoded protein is CASSQLAGAGNIQYF. The variable domain in full, with the rest retrieved from reference TRBV11-2 and TRBJ2-4, is EAGVAQSPRYKIIEKRQSVAFWCNPISGHATLYWYQQILGQGPKLLIQFQNNGVVDDSQLPKDRFSAERLKGVDSTLKIQPAKLEDSAVYLCASSQLAGAGNIQYFGAGTRLSVL.